The present entry profiles one T cell receptor (beta chain) with its context. Its antigen is undetermined. TCRdb's table, derived via immunoSEQ multiplex PCR, lists solely in-frame clones and lacks some. The sample has more than 30,000 clones; roughly 95% are singletons. Germline V lookup: CDR1 MGHRA, CDR2 YSYEKL. The V end lost 2 bases, the J end lost 4 bases, and 14 bases lay between the germline ends. The CDR3 is 15 amino acids. This sample was included in a study of circulating and synovial CD4+ cells in juvenile arthritis. The study, taken as a whole, reports: Some such blood samples were as oligoclonal as synovium. Compared with bulk blood, circulating pathogenic-like lymphocytes shared substantially more CDR3 sequences with synovial T cells.

Sequenced samples came from active juvenile idiopathic arthritis patients. V usage is TRBV4-1 and J usage is TRBJ1-2; D perhaps matches TRBD1 (5 bases). The sequencing input was CD4+ T cells from blood. The sequence came from a human donor with juvenile idiopathic arthritis. CDR3 bases: TGCGCCAGCAGCCAAACAGGCCGACGCGGCTATGGCTACACCTTC. As protein: CASSQTGRRGYGYTF.